One sample yielded the 30 T cell receptor beta chains listed below, sequenced in a study of T cells in Graves' hyperthyroidism and ophthalmopathy. There were TCR beta CDR3 regions amplified from RNA transcripts. The HTBI primer set was used in a first-round RT-PCR of the TCR CDR3. Each CDR3 protein gets one entry after TCRdb re-called the multiplex PCR reads with MiXCR. The sample has around 500,000 distinct CDR3 sequences; over 13% are singletons. The specimen sequenced was blood. Source of these receptors: a woman under 30 with Graves' hyperthyroidism.

In its sample, this clonotype was seen many times. The chain recombines TRBV7-9 with TRBJ1-2; possible D gene TRBD1, 5 bases. Trimming cost V 4 bases and J 6 bases, with 21 bases left between them. Germline V gene lookup returns CDR1 SEHNR and CDR2 FQNEAQ (reference sequence). The CDR3 sequence is 16 residues long. CDR3: CASSSQGAVRDHGYTF. The CDR3 region has the DNA TGTGCCAGCAGCTCCCAAGGGGCGGTGAGGGACCATGGCTACACCTTC.

This clonotype was detected a few times. V is TRBV4-1 and J is TRBJ1-2; no reliable D call. The V and J ends lost 0 bases and 4 bases respectively, with 12 bases between them. CDR3 length equals 15 residues. CDR1 is MGHRA, CDR2 YSYEKL, per germline. Written as DNA, the CDR3 is TGCGCCAGCAGCCAAGAAGGCACCCTCTTCTATGGCTACACCTTC. This translates into CASSQEGTLFYGYTF.

This clonotype showed up just a few times. This rearrangement joins TRBV6-2 or TRBV6-3 to TRBJ2-5, with TRBD2 as a possible D gene (5 bases). CDR1 is MNHEY, CDR2 SVGEGT, per germline. V lost 2 bases, J lost 3 bases, and 10 bases lay in between. CDR3 length: 14 amino acids. The CDR3 region is CASSYGRVEETQYF. For the CDR3, the DNA is TGTGCCAGCAGTTACGGGCGGGTTGAAGAGACCCAGTACTTC.

This clonotype has at least ten counts. J is TRBJ1-1 and V is TRBV18, with D unresolved. In germline, CDR1 is KGHSH, CDR2 LQKENI. V lost 1 base, J lost 7 bases, and 13 bases lay in between. This CDR3 has 14 amino acids. CDR3 sequence (DNA): TGTGCCAGCTCACCACAGGCACGAGCTTTTGAAGCTTTCTTT. Its translation is CASSPQARAFEAFF.

The V gene is TRBV10-1, the J gene TRBJ2-3; D remains ambiguous. The germline CDR1 and CDR2 sequences are WNHNN and SYGVQD (reference sequence). The CDR3 extends over 13 amino acids. Trimming took 5 bases from V and 2 from J, leaving 8 bases between them. The CDR3 here is CASSIGNTDTQYF. The DNA for the CDR3 is TGCGCCAGCAGTATAGGGAACACAGATACGCAGTATTTT.

The chain carries TRBV27 and TRBJ2-3; D is ambiguous. Germline V gene sequence: CDR1 MNHEY, CDR2 SMNVEV (reference sequence). The CDR3 contains 15 residues. Trimming removed 2 bases at V and 2 bases at J, with 11 bases between. CDR3 in amino acids: CASSLPQGYTDTQYF. In DNA form, the CDR3 reads TGTGCCAGCAGTTTACCGCAAGGGTACACAGATACGCAGTATTTT.

Many counts were recorded for this clonotype. The gene calls are TRBV6-5 and TRBJ1-1; 8 nucleotides agree with TRBD1. This CDR3 spans 17 amino acids. V was pared by 0 bases and J by 3 bases, with 9 bases of the junction left unmatched. Germline assignment: CDR1 MNHEY and CDR2 SVGAGI. The CDR3 DNA follows: TGTGCCAGCAGTTACTCCCCCCCAGGGGGCGTATACACTGAAGCTTTCTTT. Its translation: CASSYSPPGGVYTEAFF.

A few counts support this clonotype. The gene calls are TRBV20-1 and TRBJ2-4; the D gene could be TRBD1 or TRBD2 (5 bases each). The CDR3 runs to 19 residues. Germline V gene lookup returns CDR1 DFQATT and CDR2 SNEGSKA (reference sequence). V lost 4 bases to trimming and J lost 0 bases, with 25 bases between them. CDR3 nucleotides: TGCAGTGCTATTCAGCCTAGAGGGGCGATACGGCTAGCCAAAAACATTCAGTACTTC. This translates into CSAIQPRGAIRLAKNIQYF.

This clonotype was counted a few times. CDR3 residues: CSAPYGGTGELFF. For the CDR3, the DNA is TGCAGTGCACCCTATGGCGGCACCGGGGAGCTGTTTTTT. This chain connects TRBV20-1 to TRBJ2-2; D uncertain. This CDR3 has 13 residues. Trimming stripped 6 bases from V and 4 bases from J, with 12 bases between. Germline V gene data show CDR1 as DFQATT and CDR2 as SNEGSKA (reference sequence).

This clonotype appeared many times. The J gene is TRBJ2-5, the V gene TRBV18; D remains ambiguous. The germline gives CDR1 KGHSH, CDR2 LQKENI. The CDR3 loop spans 13 amino acids. Trimming removed 6 bases from V and 1 base from J, with 9 bases in between. CDR3 sequence reads: CASSPSLQETQYF. The CDR3 DNA is TGTGCCAGCTCCCCAAGTCTCCAAGAGACCCAGTACTTC.

This clonotype was found many times. The chain recombines TRBV5-1 with TRBJ2-3; D not certain. Germline values: CDR1 SGHRS, CDR2 YFSETQ. The V end lost 0 bases, the J end lost 5 bases, and 4 bases lay between the germline ends. The length of the CDR3 is 12 residues. The CDR3 nucleotides are TGCGCCAGCAGCTTGGAAGGAGATACGCAGTATTTT. Translating it yields CASSLEGDTQYF.

This clonotype was detected many times. The CDR3 DNA is TGTGCCAGCAGTCGACTGTTTACCTCCTACGAGCAGTACGTC. Translating gives CASSRLFTSYEQYV. The chain has TRBV27 and TRBJ2-7; D is ambiguous. This CDR3 has 14 residues. Germline V gives CDR1 MNHEY, CDR2 SMNVEV (reference sequence). Trimming removed 5 bases at V and 0 bases at J, with 11 bases between.

The CDR3 loop reads CASSPGLASDEQFF. CDR3 nucleotides: TGTGCCAGCAGCCCTGGACTAGCATCGGATGAGCAGTTCTTC. The V gene is TRBV7-3, the J gene TRBJ2-1; 8 positions agree with TRBD2. The CDR3 has 14 amino acids. The V gene's germline CDR1 is SGHTA and CDR2 FQGTGA. Trimming at V came to 5 bases and at J to 8 bases, leaving 8 bases not matched to a gene.

This clonotype was seen ten or more times. The chain recombines TRBV12-3 or TRBV12-4 with TRBJ1-2; 10 bases fit TRBD1. The J segment lost 8 bases and the V segment lost 0 bases, leaving 12 bases of the junction unmatched. This CDR3 contains 17 residues. The CDR3 bases are TGTGCCAGCAGTTTAGCCGGGACAGGGGCATTTTCGCGGGGCTACACCTTC. The encoded protein is CASSLAGTGAFSRGYTF.

The genes are TRBV25-1 and TRBJ2-5, with D hard to call. The V and J ends lost 5 bases and 7 bases respectively, with 8 bases between them. Germline-derived CDR1 and CDR2 are MGHDK and SYGVNS. The CDR3 has 11 residues. The CDR3 region has the DNA TGTGCCAGCAGTCAAGACTCGACCCAGTACTTC. It translates to CASSQDSTQYF.

This clonotype was detected ten times or more. The chain joins TRBV11-2 to TRBJ2-7; TRBD1 might be the D (7 bases). The CDR3 spans 15 residues. The ends were cut back, 2 bases at V and 0 bases at J, with 11 bases in the middle. Germline values: CDR1 SGHAT, CDR2 FQNNGV. The CDR3 reads CASSLPGGSSYEQYV. DNA for the CDR3: TGTGCCAGCAGCTTACCAGGGGGGAGCTCCTACGAGCAGTACGTC.

This clonotype appeared many times. This chain links TRBV18 with TRBJ1-6; 12 bases map to TRBD1. The CDR3 runs to 20 residues. After removal of 1 base from V and 1 base from J, the junction contained 8 bases not matched to a gene. Germline CDR1 and CDR2: KGHSH and LQKENI. The CDR3 sequence: CASSPRPGQGAGSYNSPLHF. CDR3 sequence (DNA): TGTGCCAGCTCACCACGGCCGGGACAGGGGGCTGGGTCCTATAATTCACCCCTCCACTTT.

This clonotype was detected many times. The rearrangement joins TRBV20-1 to TRBJ2-5; possibly TRBD2 for D (6 bases). Trimming shortened V by 6 bases and J by 10 bases, and 21 bases separated the two germline ends. The CDR3 is 13 residues long. Per the germline V gene, CDR1 is DFQATT and CDR2 is SNEGSKA (reference sequence). The CDR3 nucleotides read TGCAGTGCCCAAGGTATACGGGAGCGATACCAGTACTTC. As protein: CSAQGIRERYQYF.

A few counts support this clonotype. The chain employs TRBV20-1 and TRBJ2-7; TRBD1 might be the D (6 bases). The germline V gene encodes CDR1 DFQATT and CDR2 SNEGSKA (reference sequence). The CDR3 is 14 amino acids. V was trimmed by 3 bases and J by 4 bases, leaving 16 bases between them. CDR3 amino acids: CSARTGTLLYEQYF. CDR3 coding DNA: TGCAGTGCTAGGACCGGGACACTTCTTTACGAGCAGTACTTC.

V and J are TRBV3-1 and TRBJ2-3, with D unresolved. The CDR3 is made up of 13 amino acids. In germline, CDR1 is LGHDT, CDR2 YNNKEL (reference sequence). V was pared by 0 bases and J by 4 bases, with 5 bases between. The CDR3 sequence is CASSQDSPDTQYF. CDR3 bases: TGTGCCAGCAGCCAAGATAGCCCAGATACGCAGTATTTT.

The sample holds many counts of this clonotype. The J gene is TRBJ2-5, the V gene TRBV6-5, with D perhaps assigned TRBD1 or TRBD2 (5 bases each). The germline V gene has CDR1 MNHEY and CDR2 SVGAGI. The CDR3 length is 15 residues. V shed 1 base and J shed 4 bases, with 13 bases lying between them. In DNA, the CDR3 is TGTGCCAGCAGTTACTTTCGCTCAGGGAGAGAGACCCAGTACTTC. Translation: CASSYFRSGRETQYF.

In this sample, this clonotype turned up many times. V gene TRBV10-2 combines with J gene TRBJ2-5; TRBD1 is a possible D gene (6 bases). CDR3 size: 14 residues. Deletions cut 6 bases from V and 2 bases from J, with 13 bases between. Germline CDR1 WSHSY, CDR2 SAAADI. The CDR3 nucleotides read TGCGCCAGCAGGGACAGATTTGCACAAGAGACCCAGTACTTC. Residues: CASRDRFAQETQYF.

This clonotype was observed a few times. The chain combines TRBV10-3 with TRBJ1-1; D not certain. Germline CDR1 and CDR2: ENHRY and SYGVKD. Trimming cost V 9 bases and J 3 bases, with 14 bases left between them. There are 13 residues in the CDR3. The CDR3 region has the DNA TGTGCCATTTCCCGATTGTCGGACACTGAAGCTTTCTTT. Translated, it gives CAISRLSDTEAFF.

In its sample, this clonotype was seen many times. V usage is TRBV12-3 or TRBV12-4 and J usage is TRBJ1-1; 8 bases map to TRBD1. This CDR3 comprises 16 residues. Trimming removed 5 bases from V and 1 base from J; junction bases left unmatched: 9. In nucleotides, the CDR3 is TGTGCCAGCAGTCAACCCCATACAGGGGGGAACACTGAAGCTTTCTTT. It codes for CASSQPHTGGNTEAFF.

This clonotype was seen ten or more times. The CDR3 region has the DNA TGCAGCGTTGGAACAACTACTAACTATGGCTACACCTTC. Protein product: CSVGTTTNYGYTF. The V gene is TRBV29-1, the J gene TRBJ1-2; D is uncertain. V was trimmed by 4 bases and J by 0 bases, leaving 9 bases between them. CDR3 length: 13 residues. CDR1 SQVTM and CDR2 ANQGSEA come from the germline V gene.

This clonotype appeared many times. The CDR3 sequence is CASSTPGRGSYEQYF. CDR3 in DNA: TGTGCCAGCAGTACCCCGGGGAGAGGCTCCTACGAGCAGTACTTC. The rearrangement joins TRBV6-1 to TRBJ2-7; perhaps TRBD2 as D (5 bases). The CDR3 contains 15 residues. Trimming removed 5 bases at V and 0 bases at J, with 14 bases between. The germline V gene encodes CDR1 MNHNS and CDR2 SASEGT.

This clonotype was seen a handful of times. The V gene is TRBV5-1, the J gene TRBJ1-4; TRBD1 might be the D (6 bases). The germline V gene has CDR1 SGHRS and CDR2 YFSETQ. V lost 3 bases, J lost 0 bases, and 21 bases lay in between. CDR3 size: 19 residues. The CDR3 DNA reads as TGCGCCAGCAGCTGGCGGGGGGGGCTATACGGGTCAACTAATGAAAAACTGTTTTTT. Its protein product is CASSWRGGLYGSTNEKLFF. Combining the CDR3 with reference TRBV5-1 and TRBJ1-4 gives the whole variable domain KAGVTQTPRYLIKTRGQQVTLSCSPISGHRSVSWYQQTPGQGLQFLFEYFSETQRNKGNFPGRFSGRQFSNSRSEMNVSTLELGDSALYLCASSWRGGLYGSTNEKLFFGSGTQLSVL.

This clonotype has more than one count but fewer than ten. This chain connects TRBV20-1 to TRBJ1-6; D is undetermined. V lost 7 bases and J 6 bases, leaving 16 bases between the germline ends. CDR1 DFQATT and CDR2 SNEGSKA come from the germline V gene (reference sequence). This CDR3 is 14 amino acids long. This CDR3 is CSVRPGGPNSPLHF. CDR3 sequence (DNA): TGCAGTGTTCGCCCAGGAGGGCCTAATTCACCCCTCCACTTT.

This clonotype was observed a handful of times. CDR3 DNA sequence: TGTGCCAGCAGCTTAGCGTTAGCGGGGGACTCCTACGAGCAGTACGTC. Amino acid sequence: CASSLALAGDSYEQYV. This chain links TRBV7-9 with TRBJ2-7, with TRBD2 identical over 9 bases. Germline CDR1 and CDR2: SEHNR and FQNEAQ (reference sequence). The trim removed 0 bases at V and 0 bases at J, leaving 3 bases unmatched. This CDR3 spans 16 amino acids.

This clonotype was counted many times. V is TRBV11-3 and J is TRBJ2-7; 9 positions match TRBD1. The length of the CDR3 is 15 residues. Germline-derived CDR1 and CDR2 are SGHNT and YENEEA. J gave up 3 bases and V 3 bases, and 6 bases lay outside the gene matches. The chain's CDR3 is CASSLGTGPNYEQYF. The CDR3 DNA follows: TGTGCCAGCAGCTTGGGGACAGGGCCCAACTACGAGCAGTACTTC.